This T cell receptor beta chain came from a study of molecular identifiers for immune sequencing clone quantification. Trimming removed 3 bases at V and 5 bases at J, with 11 bases between. Germline V gene data show CDR1 as MDHEN and CDR2 as SYDVKM. This CDR3 comprises 14 residues. Worth noting for this clonotype: The antigen remains undetermined.

TCRdb re-called the PCR reads with MiXCR, one entry per CDR3 protein. There are about 300,000 distinct CDR3 sequences in the sample; roughly 23% occur only once, and over 0.7% lies in the top ten. The study's findings and limits: In naive cells, under 1% of molecules belonged to clones above 20 RNA copies, against over 97% in effector cells.

The origin of this receptor is a human donor in good health. Some libraries in this study had Jurkat cell RNA spiked in. The chain links TRBV28 to TRBJ2-1; D perhaps matches TRBD1 (6 bases). Material: naive CD8+ T cells from blood, with Jurkat cell RNA spiked in. Regarding subset: FACS-sorted CD8+CD4-CCR7+CD45RA+ naive T cells. The CDR3 spells CASSFRGQHNEQFF. The DNA for the CDR3 is TGTGCCAGCAGTTTCAGGGGTCAACACAATGAGCAGTTCTTC.